This T cell receptor (beta chain) was recovered during a study of T cells in Graves' hyperthyroidism and ophthalmopathy. Study details: Peripheral blood specimens were obtained at initial diagnosis, prior to any treatment.

About this clonotype itself: Its antigen is undetermined.

Each diagnosis was grounded in clinical symptoms, serum thyroxine and TRAb, thyroid ultrasound, and orbital computed tomography. PBMCs stemmed from about 9.7 ml fresh peripheral blood. TCR beta CDR3 regions were amplified from RNA. First-round RT-PCR targeting the TCR CDR3 was performed with the HTBI primer set. TCRdb ran MiXCR on the multiplex PCR reads and lists one entry per CDR3 protein. This table holds about 840,000 distinct CDR3 sequences, approximately 40% found once. Study findings and constraints: Blood also showed most of the thyroid clonotypes that were expanded above 0.001.

CDR3 length: 15 amino acids. Germline lookup yields CDR1 MNHNY and CDR2 SVGAGI (reference sequence). Deletions cut 5 bases from V and 2 bases from J, with 15 bases between. This clonotype originated in a man younger than 30 with Graves' hyperthyroidism. Sequences were obtained from blood. The chain links TRBV6-6 to TRBJ1-1; D gene uncertain. CDR3 protein: CASSDPHSGNTEAFF. The CDR3 nucleotides are TGTGCCAGCAGTGACCCCCACAGCGGCAACACTGAAGCTTTCTTT.